Listed below are T cell receptor beta chains from one sample, sequenced in a study of T cell responses to AZD1222 COVID-19 vaccine. Profiling relied on immunoSEQ multiplex PCR, and the TCRdb table lists in-frame clones only, not all of them. The sample has 95,000 to 130,000 clones; roughly 88% are singletons. The sequenced sample was peripheral blood, obtained on day 0 of MenACWY control vaccination. The receptor set was obtained from an adult in good health. Both conserved end residues are trimmed from each CDR3.

ASSKQGRPDTQY,TRBV7-2,TRBJ2-3
ASSFSWGTEAF,TRBV12-3/TRBV12-4,TRBJ1-1
ASRGMSSGNTIY,TRBV25-1,TRBJ1-3
ATTRVSGGAYEQY,TRBV6-5,TRBJ2-7
ASSALQRNTGELF,TRBV11-2,TRBJ2-2
ASSSPRGYQPQH,TRBV19,TRBJ1-5
ASSISSGGNQPQH,TRBV19,TRBJ1-5
ASSKVAIPGRGETQY,TRBV21-1,TRBJ2-5
ASIGTGGNYGYT,TRBV6-6,TRBJ1-2
SVGGQGYGYT,TRBV29-1,TRBJ1-2
ASSLVGVLSYNSPLH,TRBV11-3,TRBJ1-6
ASSLAEGGELF,TRBV7-3,TRBJ2-2
ASSLAGSLAGSGTQY,TRBV5-4,TRBJ2-3
ASSRGGSTGELF,TRBV6-2/TRBV6-3,TRBJ2-2
ASSQPRVLNTEAF,TRBV14,TRBJ1-1